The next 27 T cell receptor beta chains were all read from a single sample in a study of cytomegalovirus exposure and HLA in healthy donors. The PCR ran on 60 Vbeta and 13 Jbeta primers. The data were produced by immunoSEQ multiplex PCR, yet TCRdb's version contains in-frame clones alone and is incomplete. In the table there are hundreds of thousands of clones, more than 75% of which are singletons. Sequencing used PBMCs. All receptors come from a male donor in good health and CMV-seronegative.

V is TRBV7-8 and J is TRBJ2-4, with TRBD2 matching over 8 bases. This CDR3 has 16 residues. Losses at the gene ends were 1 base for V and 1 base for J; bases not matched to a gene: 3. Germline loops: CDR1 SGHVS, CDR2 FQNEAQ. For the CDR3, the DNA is TGTGCCAGCAGCTTAGTCGGCGGGGGGGCCAAAAACATTCAGTACTTC. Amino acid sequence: CASSLVGGGAKNIQYF.

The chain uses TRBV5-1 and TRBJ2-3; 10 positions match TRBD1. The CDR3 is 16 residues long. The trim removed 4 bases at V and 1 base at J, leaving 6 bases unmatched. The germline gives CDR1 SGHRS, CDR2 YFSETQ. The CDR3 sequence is CASSTTGTGGTDTQYF. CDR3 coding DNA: TGCGCCAGCAGCACTACCGGGACAGGGGGCACAGATACGCAGTATTTT.

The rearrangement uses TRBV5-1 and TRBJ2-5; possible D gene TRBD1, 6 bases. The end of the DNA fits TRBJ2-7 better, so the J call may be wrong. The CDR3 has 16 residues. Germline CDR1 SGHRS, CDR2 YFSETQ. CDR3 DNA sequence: TGCGCCAGCAGCGAAATCCCGGACAGTAGCTCCTACGAGCAGTACTTC. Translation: CASSEIPDSSSYEQYF.

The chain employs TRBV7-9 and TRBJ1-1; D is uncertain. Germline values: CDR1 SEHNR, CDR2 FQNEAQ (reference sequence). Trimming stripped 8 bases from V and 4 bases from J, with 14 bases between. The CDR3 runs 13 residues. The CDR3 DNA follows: TGTGCCAGCTGCCCGACGGAGGGCACTGAAGCTTTCTTT. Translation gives CASCPTEGTEAFF. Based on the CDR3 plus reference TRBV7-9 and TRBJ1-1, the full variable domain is DTGVSQNPRHKITKRGQNVTFRCDPISEHNRLYWYRQTLGQGPEFLTYFQNEAQLEKSRLLSDRFSAERPKGSFSTLEIQRTEQGDSAMYLCASCPTEGTEAFFGQGTRLTVV.

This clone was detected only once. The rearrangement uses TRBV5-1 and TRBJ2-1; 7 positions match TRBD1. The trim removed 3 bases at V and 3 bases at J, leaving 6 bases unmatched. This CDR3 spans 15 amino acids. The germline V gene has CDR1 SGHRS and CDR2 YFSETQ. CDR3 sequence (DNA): TGCGCCAGCAGCTCAGACAGGGTGCTCTACAATGAGCAGTTCTTC. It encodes CASSSDRVLYNEQFF.

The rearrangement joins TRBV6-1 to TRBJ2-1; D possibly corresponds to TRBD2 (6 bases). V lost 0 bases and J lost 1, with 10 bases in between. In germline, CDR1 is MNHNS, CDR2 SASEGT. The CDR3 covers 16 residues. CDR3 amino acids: CASSEASGGSYNEQFF. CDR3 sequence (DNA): TGTGCCAGCAGTGAAGCATCAGGAGGGTCCTACAATGAGCAGTTCTTC.

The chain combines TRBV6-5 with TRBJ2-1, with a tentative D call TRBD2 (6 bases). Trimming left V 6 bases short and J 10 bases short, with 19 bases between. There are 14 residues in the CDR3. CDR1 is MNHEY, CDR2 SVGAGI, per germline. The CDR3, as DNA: TGTGCCAGCAGATCTGACGGATGGGGGGTAGAGCAGTTCTTC. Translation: CASRSDGWGVEQFF.

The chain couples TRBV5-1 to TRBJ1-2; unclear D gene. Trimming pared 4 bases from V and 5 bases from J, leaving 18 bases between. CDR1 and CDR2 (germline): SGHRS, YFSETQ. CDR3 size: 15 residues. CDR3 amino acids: CASSLMTNWLYGYTF. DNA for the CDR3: TGCGCCAGCAGCCTGATGACTAACTGGCTATATGGCTACACCTTC. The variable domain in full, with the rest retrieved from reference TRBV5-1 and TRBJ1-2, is KAGVTQTPRYLIKTRGQQVTLSCSPISGHRSVSWYQQTPGQGLQFLFEYFSETQRNKGNFPGRFSGRQFSNSRSEMNVSTLELGDSALYLCASSLMTNWLYGYTFGSGTRLTVV.

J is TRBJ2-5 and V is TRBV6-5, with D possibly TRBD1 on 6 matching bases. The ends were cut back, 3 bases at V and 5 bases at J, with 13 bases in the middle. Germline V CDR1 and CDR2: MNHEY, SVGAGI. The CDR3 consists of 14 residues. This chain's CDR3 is CASSYGGASETQYF. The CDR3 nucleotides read TGTGCCAGCAGTTATGGGGGCGCATCGGAGACCCAGTACTTC.

The CDR3 loop reads CASRSQGIDEAFF. As DNA, the CDR3 is TGTGCCAGTAGATCACAGGGAATTGATGAAGCTTTCTTT. The chain uses TRBV2 and TRBJ1-1; TRBD1 is a possible D gene (6 bases). Germline V CDR1 and CDR2: SNHLY, FYNNEI. V dropped 9 bases and J dropped 7 bases, with 18 bases sitting between them. This CDR3 comprises 13 residues.

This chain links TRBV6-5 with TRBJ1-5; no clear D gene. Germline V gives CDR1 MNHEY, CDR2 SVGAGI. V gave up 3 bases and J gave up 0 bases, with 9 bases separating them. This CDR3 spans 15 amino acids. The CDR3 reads CASSYTPNSNQPQHF. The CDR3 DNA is TGTGCCAGCAGTTATACCCCTAATAGCAATCAGCCCCAGCATTTT.

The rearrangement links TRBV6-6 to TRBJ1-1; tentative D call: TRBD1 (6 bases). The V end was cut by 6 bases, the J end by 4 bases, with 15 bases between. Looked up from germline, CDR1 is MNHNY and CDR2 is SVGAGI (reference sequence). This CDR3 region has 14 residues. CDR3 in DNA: TGTGCCAGCAGCCTCCGGGGGGCGAGCACTGAAGCTTTCTTT. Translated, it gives CASSLRGASTEAFF.

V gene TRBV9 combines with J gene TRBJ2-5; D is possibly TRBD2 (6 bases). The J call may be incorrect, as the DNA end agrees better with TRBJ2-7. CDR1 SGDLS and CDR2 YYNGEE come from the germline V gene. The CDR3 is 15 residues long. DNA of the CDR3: TGTGCCAGCAGCGTAGGGGGACTGAACTCCTACGAGCAGTACTTC. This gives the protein CASSVGGLNSYEQYF.

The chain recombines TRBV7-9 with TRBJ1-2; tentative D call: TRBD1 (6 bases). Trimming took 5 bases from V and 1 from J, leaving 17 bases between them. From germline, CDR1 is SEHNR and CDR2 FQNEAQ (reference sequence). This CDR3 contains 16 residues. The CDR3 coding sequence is TGTGCCAGCAGCCGATCAGGGGTCTGGGTTAACTATGGCTACACCTTC. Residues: CASSRSGVWVNYGYTF.

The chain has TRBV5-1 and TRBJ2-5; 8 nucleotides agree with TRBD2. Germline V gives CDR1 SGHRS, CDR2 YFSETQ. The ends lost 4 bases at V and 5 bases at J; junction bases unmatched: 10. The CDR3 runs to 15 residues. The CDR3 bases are TGCGCCAGCAGCCCGCGGGAGGTCTCGGTGGAGACCCAGTACTTC. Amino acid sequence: CASSPREVSVETQYF.

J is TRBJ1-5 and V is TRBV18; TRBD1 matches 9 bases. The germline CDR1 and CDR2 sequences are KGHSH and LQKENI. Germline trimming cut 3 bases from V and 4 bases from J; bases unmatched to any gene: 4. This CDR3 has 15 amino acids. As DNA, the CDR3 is TGTGCCAGCTCACCGGACAGGGGAGCGAATCAGCCCCAGCATTTT. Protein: CASSPDRGANQPQHF.

CDR3 amino acids: CAWSYDRGLEKLFF. The CDR3 region has the DNA TGTGCCTGGAGTTATGACAGGGGATTAGAAAAACTGTTTTTT. The rearrangement uses TRBV30 and TRBJ1-4; TRBD1 matches 8 bases. CDR3 length: 14 amino acids. J lost 8 bases, V lost 2 bases, and 7 bases had no gene match. From germline, CDR1 is GTSNPN and CDR2 SVGIG (reference sequence).

The CDR3 loop reads CASSLPDRGLSNEQFF. In DNA form, the CDR3 reads TGTGCCAGCAGCTTACCGGACAGGGGCCTTAGCAATGAGCAGTTCTTC. V gene TRBV7-9 combines with J gene TRBJ2-1, with 9 positions matching TRBD1. V lost 2 bases to trimming and J lost 6 bases; unmatched junction nucleotides: 8. CDR1 is SEHNR, CDR2 FQNEAQ, per germline (reference sequence). CDR3 length: 16 residues.

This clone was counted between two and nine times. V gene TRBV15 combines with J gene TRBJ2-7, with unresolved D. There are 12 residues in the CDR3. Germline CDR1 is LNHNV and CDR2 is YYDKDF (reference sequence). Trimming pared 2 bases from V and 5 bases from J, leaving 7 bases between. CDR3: CATSRRRDEQYF. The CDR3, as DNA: TGTGCCACCAGCAGACGCCGGGACGAGCAGTACTTC.

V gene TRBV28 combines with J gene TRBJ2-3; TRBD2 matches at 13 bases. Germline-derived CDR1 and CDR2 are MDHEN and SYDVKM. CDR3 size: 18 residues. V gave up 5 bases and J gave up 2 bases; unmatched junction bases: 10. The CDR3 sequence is CASSPFPGLAGITDTQYF. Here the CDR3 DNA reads TGTGCCAGCAGTCCTTTCCCGGGACTAGCGGGGATCACAGATACGCAGTATTTT.

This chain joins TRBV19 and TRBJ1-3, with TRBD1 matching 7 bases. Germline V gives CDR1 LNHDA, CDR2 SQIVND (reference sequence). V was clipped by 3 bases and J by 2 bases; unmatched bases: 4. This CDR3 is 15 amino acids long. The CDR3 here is CASSITTGTGNTIYF. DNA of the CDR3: TGTGCCAGTAGTATCACGACAGGGACTGGAAACACCATATATTTT.

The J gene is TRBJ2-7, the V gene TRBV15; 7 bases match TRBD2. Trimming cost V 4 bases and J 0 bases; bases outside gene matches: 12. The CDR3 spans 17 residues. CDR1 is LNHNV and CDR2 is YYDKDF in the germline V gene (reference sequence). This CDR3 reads CATSILVREALSYEQYF. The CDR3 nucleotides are TGTGCCACCAGCATTTTAGTACGGGAGGCCCTCTCCTACGAGCAGTACTTC. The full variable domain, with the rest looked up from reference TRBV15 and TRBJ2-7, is DAMVIQNPRYQVTQFGKPVTLSCSQTLNHNVMYWYQQKSSQAPKLLFHYYDKDFNNEADTPDNFQSRRPNTSFCFLDIRSPGLGDTAMYLCATSILVREALSYEQYFGPGTRLTVT.

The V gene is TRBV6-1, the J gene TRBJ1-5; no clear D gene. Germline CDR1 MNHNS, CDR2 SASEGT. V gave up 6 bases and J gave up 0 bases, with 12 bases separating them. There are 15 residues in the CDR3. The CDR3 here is CASSPYGLSNQPQHF. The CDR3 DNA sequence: TGTGCCAGCAGCCCGTATGGACTTAGCAATCAGCCCCAGCATTTT.

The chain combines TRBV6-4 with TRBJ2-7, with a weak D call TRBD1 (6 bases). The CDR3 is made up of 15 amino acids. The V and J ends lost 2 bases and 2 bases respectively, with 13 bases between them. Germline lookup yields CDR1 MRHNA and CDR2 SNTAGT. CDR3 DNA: TGTGCCAGCAGTGACATGGGGACACAGCCCTACGAGCAGTACTTC. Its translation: CASSDMGTQPYEQYF.

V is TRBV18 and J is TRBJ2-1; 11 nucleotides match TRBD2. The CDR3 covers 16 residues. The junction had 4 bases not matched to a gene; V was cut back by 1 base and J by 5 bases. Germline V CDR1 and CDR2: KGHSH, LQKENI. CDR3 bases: TGTGCCAGCTCACCACGACTAGCGGGAAATGACAATGAGCAGTTCTTC. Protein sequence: CASSPRLAGNDNEQFF.

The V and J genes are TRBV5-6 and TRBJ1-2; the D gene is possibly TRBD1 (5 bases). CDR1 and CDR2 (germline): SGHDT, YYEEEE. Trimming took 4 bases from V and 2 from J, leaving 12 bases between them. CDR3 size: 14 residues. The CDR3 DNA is TGTGCCAGCAGCCGGACATTGGACAACTATGGCTACACCTTC. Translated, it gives CASSRTLDNYGYTF.

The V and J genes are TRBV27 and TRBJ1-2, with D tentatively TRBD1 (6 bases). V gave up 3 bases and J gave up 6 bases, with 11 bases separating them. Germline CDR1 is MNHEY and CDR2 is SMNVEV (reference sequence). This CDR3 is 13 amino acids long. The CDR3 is CASSFPNRDGYTF. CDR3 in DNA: TGTGCCAGCAGTTTCCCGAACAGGGATGGCTACACCTTC.